This T cell receptor beta chain comes out of a study of blood T cell repertoires in COVID-19. J gave up 5 bases and V 4 bases, and 8 bases lay outside the gene matches. This CDR3 contains 15 residues. The germline CDR1 and CDR2 sequences are SGHVS and FQNEAQ. Assay used: immunoSEQ multiplex PCR; TCRdb lists only in-frame clones, some missing. Of about 310,000 clones detected, 70% to 90% appear once; the ten largest clones hold 9.5%. The sequence derives from a middle-aged woman who had recovered from COVID-19. What was sequenced was PBMCs or T cells enriched from blood (not recorded which). This chain uses TRBV7-8 with TRBJ1-1; 9 nucleotides match TRBD1. This chain's CDR3 is CASSWSGTGSTEAFF. The CDR3 coding sequence is TGTGCCAGCAGCTGGTCCGGGACAGGGTCTACTGAAGCTTTCTTT.